What follows are 22 T cell receptor beta chains derived from one specimen sequenced in a study of T cell responses to AZD1222 COVID-19 vaccine. Method: immunoSEQ multiplex PCR; TCRdb's copy keeps in-frame clones and lacks some. Among some 100,000 clones listed, about nine tenths were seen once. The sample in question was peripheral blood, obtained on day 0 of AZD1222 vaccination. These receptors all stem from an adult in good health.

The V call is TRBV27, the J call TRBJ2-7; a possible D gene is TRBD2 (6 bases). V was cut by 2 bases and J by 5 bases, with 19 bases left in between. Germline assignment: CDR1 MNHEY and CDR2 SMNVEV (reference sequence). CDR3 length: 16 residues. The CDR3 region has the DNA TGTGCCAGCAGTTTACCCCGACTAGACCTTCCGGACGAGCAGTACTTC. It codes for CASSLPRLDLPDEQYF.

The chain carries TRBV4-1 and TRBJ2-7, with D maybe TRBD2 (7 bases). CDR3 length: 15 amino acids. The ends were cut back, 4 bases at V and 6 bases at J, with 19 bases in the middle. CDR1 is MGHRA, CDR2 YSYEKL, per germline. The chain's CDR3 is CASSPWSAGGREQYF. For the CDR3, the DNA is TGCGCCAGCAGCCCCTGGTCGGCCGGGGGGCGCGAGCAGTACTTC.

The rearrangement links TRBV10-3 to TRBJ1-1, with TRBD1 as a possible D gene (6 bases). Germline loops: CDR1 ENHRY, CDR2 SYGVKD. This CDR3 is built from 15 residues. Trimming removed 7 bases at V and 5 bases at J, with 20 bases between. CDR3 region: CAITEGGLGYTEAFF. CDR3 sequence (DNA): TGTGCCATCACCGAGGGGGGGCTGGGGTATACTGAAGCTTTCTTT.

V is TRBV12-3 or TRBV12-4 and J is TRBJ1-2; a possible D gene is TRBD1 (6 bases). V was shortened by 8 bases and J by 4 bases, with 14 bases between the two germline ends. This CDR3 is 13 amino acids long. The CDR3 sequence: CASLSTGFYGYTF. Written as DNA, the CDR3 is TGTGCCAGCCTATCAACAGGGTTCTATGGCTACACCTTC.

The CDR3: CASSSRLGGGTEAFF. The DNA for the CDR3 is TGTGCCAGCAGCTCAAGGCTGGGAGGGGGGACTGAAGCTTTCTTT. V gene TRBV11-1 combines with J gene TRBJ1-1; TRBD1 might be the D (6 bases). Germline V gene lookup returns CDR1 SGHAT and CDR2 FQDESV (reference sequence). V lost 4 bases, J lost 5 bases, and 17 bases lay in between. CDR3 length equals 15 residues.

This chain connects TRBV6-1 to TRBJ2-3; D unresolved. From germline, CDR1 is MNHNS and CDR2 SASEGT. CDR3 length: 17 residues. V lost 2 bases and J 4 bases, leaving 19 bases between the germline ends. The CDR3 here is CASSESDLTRLSDTQYF. The CDR3 nucleotides are TGTGCCAGCAGTGAATCCGACCTAACCCGACTTTCAGATACGCAGTATTTT.

The gene calls are TRBV28 and TRBJ1-1; D might be TRBD1 (5 bases). Germline V lookup: CDR1 MDHEN, CDR2 SYDVKM. Trimming took off 3 bases at V and 10 bases at J, with 9 bases between the two ends. This CDR3 is 11 amino acids long. CDR3 bases: TGTGCCAGCAGTTTGGGTGGGGGAGCTTTCTTT. Encoded protein: CASSLGGGAFF.

The V call is TRBV11-1, the J call TRBJ2-7; D possibly corresponds to TRBD1 (6 bases). V was shortened by 6 bases and J by 3 bases, with 18 bases between the two germline ends. This CDR3 contains 15 residues. Per the germline V gene, CDR1 is SGHAT and CDR2 is FQDESV (reference sequence). CDR3 coding DNA: TGTGCCAGCAGTTTGGCATCCACAGGGCTCTACGAGCAGTACTTC. Protein product: CASSLASTGLYEQYF.

J is TRBJ2-7 and V is TRBV15, with D hard to call. Germline values: CDR1 LNHNV, CDR2 YYDKDF (reference sequence). V was pared by 0 bases and J by 6 bases, with 9 bases between. There are 13 residues in the CDR3. As DNA, the CDR3 is TGTGCCACCAGCAGAGACGAAGGTAGCGAGCAGTACTTC. The encoded protein is CATSRDEGSEQYF.

J is TRBJ1-5 and V is TRBV7-2, with TRBD1 identical over 9 bases. Losses at the gene ends were 3 bases for V and 5 bases for J; bases not matched to a gene: 2. The CDR3 loop spans 14 amino acids. Germline lookup yields CDR1 SGHTA and CDR2 FQGNSA. CDR3 region: CASSLDRGYQPQHF. The CDR3 DNA sequence: TGTGCCAGCAGCTTGGACAGGGGCTATCAGCCCCAGCATTTT.

The chain couples TRBV27 to TRBJ1-2, with 9 bases aligning to TRBD1. The trim removed 5 bases at V and 0 bases at J, leaving 4 bases unmatched. The CDR3 has 15 residues. Germline CDR1 is MNHEY and CDR2 is SMNVEV (reference sequence). CDR3 loop: CASSPGQGTNYGYTF. DNA for the CDR3: TGTGCCAGCAGTCCCGGACAGGGGACTAACTATGGCTACACCTTC.

V is TRBV29-1 and J is TRBJ2-7; D possibly corresponds to TRBD2 (5 bases). The CDR3 runs to 13 residues. V dropped 6 bases and J dropped 2 bases, with 14 bases sitting between them. The germline CDR1 and CDR2 sequences are SQVTM and ANQGSEA. CDR3 amino acids: CSVQRRGPYEQYF. Written as DNA, the CDR3 is TGCAGCGTCCAACGCCGGGGTCCCTACGAGCAGTACTTC.

The chain employs TRBV5-1 and TRBJ2-1; D could derive from TRBD1 or TRBD2 (7 bases each). The germline V and J ends were trimmed by 0 bases and 10 bases, with 23 bases remaining between them. CDR1 is SGHRS and CDR2 is YFSETQ in the germline V gene. The CDR3 contains 17 residues. In nucleotides, the CDR3 is TGCGCCAGCAGCTTGGAGCGGGGTGAAACAGGGGCTTTAGAGCAGTTCTTC. Amino acids: CASSLERGETGALEQFF.

This sequence joins TRBV5-1 and TRBJ2-7, with TRBD2 matching over 12 bases. CDR3 length: 14 amino acids. V lost 0 bases, J lost 7 bases, and 2 bases stayed unmatched. Germline V gene data show CDR1 as SGHRS and CDR2 as YFSETQ. The CDR3, as DNA: TGCGCCAGCAGCTTGGGGCTAGCGGGAGGGGAGCAGTACTTC. It specifies CASSLGLAGGEQYF.

A few counts support this clone. Germline is not matched at one junction end, which may reflect a read error. CDR3 loop: CASTLGGSNYREQYF. The CDR3 nucleotides are TGTGCCAGCACCTTGGGAGGGTCCAACTACAGGGAGCAGTACTTC. The gene calls are TRBV5-4 and TRBJ2-7; TRBD2 matches 7 bases. The V gene's germline CDR1 is SGHNT and CDR2 YYREEE (reference sequence). The CDR3 sequence is 15 residues long.

The gene calls are TRBV10-2 and TRBJ2-1; D gene unclear. V was trimmed by 4 bases and J by 1 base, leaving 8 bases between them. CDR1 is WSHSY and CDR2 is SAAADI in the germline V gene. This CDR3 is built from 14 residues. CDR3 residues: CASSGLDSYNEQFF. The CDR3 bases are TGCGCCAGCAGTGGGTTAGATTCCTACAATGAGCAGTTCTTC.

The chain uses TRBV20-1 and TRBJ1-5; D is unclear. Looked up from germline, CDR1 is DFQATT and CDR2 is SNEGSKA (reference sequence). V was shortened by 3 bases and J by 1 base, with 13 bases between the two germline ends. The CDR3 consists of 15 residues. In DNA form, the CDR3 reads TGCAGTGCTAGTAACGGGTTGGAGAGCAATCAGCCCCAGCATTTT. Translated, it gives CSASNGLESNQPQHF.

The gene calls are TRBV28 and TRBJ1-4; D unclear. From germline, CDR1 is MDHEN and CDR2 SYDVKM. V was trimmed by 6 bases and J by 2 bases, leaving 4 bases between them. This CDR3 is 12 amino acids long. The CDR3: CASRATNEKLFF. The CDR3 DNA follows: TGTGCCAGCAGGGCCACTAATGAAAAACTGTTTTTT.

The J gene is TRBJ2-7, the V gene TRBV7-2, with D tentatively TRBD1 (6 bases). The CDR3 is made up of 15 amino acids. Trimming took 3 bases from V and 0 from J, leaving 12 bases between them. The germline gives CDR1 SGHTA, CDR2 FQGNSA. CDR3 coding DNA: TGTGCCAGCAGCTTTCAGGGGATGAGCTCCTACGAGCAGTACTTC. Its protein is CASSFQGMSSYEQYF.

This sequence joins TRBV6-5 and TRBJ1-1; maybe TRBD1 (6 bases). Trimming pared 4 bases from V and 0 bases from J, leaving 9 bases between. The CDR3 runs to 14 residues. Per germline, CDR1 MNHEY and CDR2 SVGAGI. The CDR3 loop is CASSSGTLNTEAFF. The CDR3, as DNA: TGTGCCAGCAGTTCCGGGACACTGAACACTGAAGCTTTCTTT.

This chain joins TRBV20-1 and TRBJ2-7; TRBD2 is a possible D gene (5 bases). This CDR3 is built from 14 residues. Germline V CDR1 and CDR2: DFQATT, SNEGSKA (reference sequence). The ends were cut back, 3 bases at V and 3 bases at J, with 15 bases in the middle. The CDR3 DNA reads TGCAGTGCTAGTAGGGCAGGAGGTATCTACGAGCAGTACTTC. Its protein product is CSASRAGGIYEQYF.

The chain joins TRBV18 to TRBJ1-5, with 8 positions matching TRBD1. The CDR3 totals 15 residues. With V trimmed by 5 bases and J by 3 bases, 6 bases remained unmatched. The germline V gene encodes CDR1 KGHSH and CDR2 LQKENI. CDR3 DNA sequence: TGTGCCAGCTCATCAGGGACAGGATACAATCAGCCCCAGCATTTT. Translated, it gives CASSSGTGYNQPQHF.